This T cell receptor beta chain originates from a study of preoperative IRX-2 immunotherapy in early breast cancer (dated by TCRdb to 2018 to 2020). To prepare the library, the immunoSEQ multiplex PCR assay was applied. TCRdb re-hosts the immuneACCESS table, in-frame sequences only. Its copies lack some clones; in the studies checked, an unresolved V gene accounts for under half of them, and the cause for the rest is not known. The sample profile shows approximately 100,000 clones; roughly 88% of them were found once. Under 2.5% of the sample is in the top ten clones. What the treatment or condition label conveys for this sample: preoperative locoregional IRX-2 cytokine immunotherapy. The samples were obtained from a phase Ib study that tested preoperative, locoregional IRX-2 cytokine immunotherapy designed to prime immune responses. Before surgery, IRX-2 was given to the donors, who were patients with early-stage breast cancer.

This clone occurred once. This clone's antigen is unknown. Base qualities are not recorded, but no much larger clone differs from it by a single base. Trimming at the junction amounts to 6 bases on V and 10 bases on J, and the germline ends lie 13 bases apart. From cysteine to phenylalanine, the CDR3 is 13 amino acids long. The retained sequence is limited to the CDR3, 39 bases, with the frame set at the first base. CDR1 MDHEN and CDR2 SYDVKM were looked up in the germline V gene. This specimen was tumor tissue, taken after IRX-2 immunotherapy. This clonotype was sampled from a human donor with breast cancer. The chain couples TRBV28 to TRBJ1-6; perhaps TRBD1 is the D gene, with 5 bases matching. The DNA reads TGTGCCAGCAGCTCGGGGGTTAGGTCACCCCTCCACTTT. This codes for CASSSGVRSPLHF.